The clone carrying this T cell receptor beta chain was detected many times. Primed by a sample-barcoded 5' primer and a J-beta primer mix, a second PCR proceeded for about 7 to 11 cycles. MiXCR was run by TCRdb on the 5' RACE reads, yielding one entry per CDR3 protein. This sample yields about 800,000 distinct CDR3 sequences, of which about 47% are seen a single time; about a sixth belongs to the top ten. This record belongs to a study of blood T cells in healthy people across ages. Total RNA amounts of at least 6 micrograms were extracted per sample. This CDR3 has 14 amino acids. Trimming cost V 3 bases and J 2 bases, with 7 bases left between them. Germline lookup yields CDR1 SGHTA and CDR2 FQGTGA.

This clonotype originated in an elderly man in good health. Material: blood. The rearrangement uses TRBV7-3 and TRBJ2-2; D is ambiguous. The CDR3 reads CASSFTSNTGELFF. CDR3 sequence (DNA): TGTGCCAGCAGCTTCACAAGTAACACCGGGGAGCTGTTTTTT.